Sequencing of this T cell receptor beta chain was carried out in a study of response to subunit inactivated influenza vaccine. Each CDR3 protein is one row after TCRdb ran MiXCR on the RT-PCR reads. The sample contains over 750,000 distinct CDR3 sequences, about 20% of which appear only once. Germline CDR1 reads MNHEY; CDR2 reads SVGEGT. The CDR3 is made up of 16 amino acids. V was shortened by 3 bases and J by 0 bases, with 12 bases between the two germline ends. Sequencing was performed on PBMCs from blood, taken more than 4 days after vaccination. The chain is built from TRBV6-2 or TRBV6-3 and TRBJ2-1, with D maybe TRBD2 (6 bases). The receptor comes from a man between 45 and 60 years old who received an inactivated influenza vaccine. The CDR3 here is CASSYLALDSYNEQFF. DNA of the CDR3: TGTGCCAGCAGTTATCTAGCGTTGGACTCCTACAATGAGCAGTTCTTC.